The source of this T cell receptor (beta chain) is a study of blood T cell repertoires in COVID-19. About the research overall: Some COVID-19 samples were acute and others convalescent; all came from the United States, Italy and Spain. Sources were T cells, B-cell-depleted T cells, or PBMCs; the material itself was cDNA or gDNA.

Per the authors' pipeline: Estimated nucleated cell counts came from reference gene primer amplification. Assay used: immunoSEQ multiplex PCR; TCRdb lists only in-frame clones, some missing. That table gives V, J and clone size, and the DNA gave D and trimming. This table holds 150,000 to 190,000 clones, 65% to 85% found once. The ends lost 2 bases at V and 3 bases at J; junction bases unmatched: 2. The germline gives CDR1 GTSNPN, CDR2 SVGIG (reference sequence). The CDR3 runs 14 residues. The TCR originated in a woman aged 80 or over with acute or convalescent COVID-19. The sample was peripheral blood. The chain is built from TRBV30 and TRBJ2-5; TRBD2 matches 11 bases. The CDR3 DNA is TGTGCCTGGAGTTTGGGACTAGCGGAAGAGACCCAGTACTTC. Translated: CAWSLGLAEETQYF.